A single sample gave rise to the 14 T cell receptor beta chains below, sequenced in a study of T-cell reconstitution after alpha-beta-depleted transplantation in children. Construction of the TCRbeta library involved unique molecular identifiers. In TCRdb, the PCR reads were re-called with MiXCR into one record per CDR3 protein. In the table there are fewer than 1 million distinct CDR3 sequences, roughly 15% of which are singletons. Sequenced here: PBMCs, mostly from graft donor cells, sampled 360 days after TCRalphabeta/CD19-depleted stem cell transplant. Receptors were obtained from a male patient aged 10-17 years who had a stem cell transplant for acute lymphoblastic leukemia, so the T cells may come from the graft donor.

This clonotype was observed a few times. The CDR3 sequence is CSAHSGTGEDEQYF. CDR3 sequence (DNA): TGCAGTGCTCACTCCGGGACAGGGGAGGACGAGCAGTACTTC. The chain links TRBV20-1 to TRBJ2-7, with 10 bases matching TRBD1. Germline V lookup: CDR1 DFQATT, CDR2 SNEGSKA (reference sequence). J was trimmed by 5 bases and V by 5 bases; bases with no gene match: 9. The CDR3 spans 14 residues.

The rearrangement links TRBV9 to TRBJ2-1; D is undetermined. Per germline, CDR1 SGDLS and CDR2 YYNGEE. The CDR3 has 13 residues. The V end was cut by 0 bases, the J end by 5 bases, with 6 bases between. The CDR3 sequence is CASSVVTNNEQFF. The CDR3 DNA reads as TGTGCCAGCAGCGTAGTGACCAACAATGAGCAGTTCTTC.

This clonotype was observed at least ten times. The gene calls are TRBV7-3 and TRBJ2-2, with D unresolved. The germline V gene encodes CDR1 SGHTA and CDR2 FQGTGA. Trimming shortened V by 1 base and J by 6 bases, and 6 bases separated the two germline ends. The CDR3 has 13 residues. The CDR3 region is CASSLNWAGELFF. As DNA, the CDR3 is TGTGCCAGCAGCTTAAACTGGGCCGGGGAGCTGTTTTTT.

This clonotype has more than one count but fewer than ten. The J gene is TRBJ1-5, the V gene TRBV11-2, with D perhaps TRBD1 (6 bases). V lost 3 bases to trimming and J lost 3 bases, with 15 bases between them. The germline CDR1 and CDR2 sequences are SGHAT and FQNNGV. This CDR3 has 16 amino acids. CDR3 in amino acids: CASSFRDTGINQPQHF. The DNA for the CDR3 is TGTGCCAGCAGCTTCCGGGACACGGGAATCAATCAGCCCCAGCATTTT. Complete variable domain (other parts from reference TRBV11-2 and TRBJ1-5): EAGVAQSPRYKIIEKRQSVAFWCNPISGHATLYWYQQILGQGPKLLIQFQNNGVVDDSQLPKDRFSAERLKGVDSTLKIQPAKLEDSAVYLCASSFRDTGINQPQHFGDGTRLSIL.

This chain uses TRBV24-1 with TRBJ2-7, with TRBD2 identical over 9 bases. Germline V gives CDR1 KGHDR, CDR2 SFDVKD. This CDR3 spans 13 amino acids. Unmatched junction bases numbered 5, after V lost 10 bases and J lost 2 bases. The CDR3 loop is CATLAGNPYEQYF. CDR3 DNA: TGTGCCACTCTAGCGGGAAACCCCTACGAGCAGTACTTC.

The V and J genes are TRBV29-1 and TRBJ2-7, with 10 bases identical to TRBD1. The V gene's germline CDR1 is SQVTM and CDR2 ANQGSEA. Germline trimming cut 2 bases from V and 5 bases from J; bases unmatched to any gene: 3. This CDR3 is built from 13 residues. The CDR3: CSVEKDRGDEQYF. In DNA, the CDR3 is TGCAGCGTTGAAAAGGACAGGGGGGACGAGCAGTACTTC.

This clonotype was found a few times. V gene TRBV6-1 combines with J gene TRBJ1-2; 9 bases are a match to TRBD1. This CDR3 has 17 amino acids. Germline lookup yields CDR1 MNHNS and CDR2 SASEGT. J gave up 1 base and V 3 bases, and 9 bases lay outside the gene matches. CDR3 in amino acids: CASSEPGTGLRNYGYTF. CDR3 bases: TGTGCCAGCAGTGAGCCCGGGACAGGGTTACGTAACTATGGCTACACCTTC.

This clonotype was detected once. This chain uses TRBV5-1 with TRBJ2-7; 9 bases are shared with TRBD2. V shed 1 base, J shed 2 bases, and the junction held 10 bases outside the gene matches. The germline gives CDR1 SGHRS, CDR2 YFSETQ. The CDR3 runs to 17 residues. The CDR3 reads CASSLLASGIRTYEQYF. For the CDR3, the DNA is TGCGCCAGCAGCTTGTTGGCTAGCGGGATCAGAACCTACGAGCAGTACTTC. The full variable domain, its missing parts supplied by reference TRBV5-1 and TRBJ2-7, is KAGVTQTPRYLIKTRGQQVTLSCSPISGHRSVSWYQQTPGQGLQFLFEYFSETQRNKGNFPGRFSGRQFSNSRSEMNVSTLELGDSALYLCASSLLASGIRTYEQYFGPGTRLTVT.

This clonotype was counted once. V is TRBV7-6 and J is TRBJ2-1; 9 nucleotides line up with TRBD1. Germline lookup yields CDR1 SGHVS and CDR2 FNYEAQ. The CDR3 loop spans 18 amino acids. V lost 6 bases and J lost 4; bases outside the gene matches: 16. Here the CDR3 reads CASRGDREGGVSYNEQFF. The CDR3, as DNA: TGTGCCAGCAGAGGGGACAGGGAGGGTGGGGTTTCGTACAATGAGCAGTTCTTC.

In regard to this clonotype: A read error may be the cause here, since a much bigger clone is one base away. The V gene is TRBV7-8, the J gene TRBJ2-3; 8 nucleotides match TRBD2. CDR1 and CDR2 (germline): SGHVS, FQNEAQ. CDR3 size: 16 residues. The CDR3 is CASSLVAGGATDRQYF. The CDR3, as DNA: TGTGCCAGCAGCTTAGTTGCGGGAGGAGCCACAGATAGGCAGTATTTT. The full variable domain, completed using reference TRBV7-8 and TRBJ2-3, is GAGVSQSPRYKVAKRGQDVALRCDPISGHVSLFWYQQALGQGPEFLTYFQNEAQLDKSGLPSDRFFAERPEGSVSTLKIQRTQQEDSAVYLCASSLVAGGATDRQYFGPGTRLTVL.

This clonotype came up a few times. The rearrangement uses TRBV13 and TRBJ2-1; the D is unclear. Germline-derived CDR1 and CDR2 are PRHDT and FYEKMQ (reference sequence). The CDR3 is 12 amino acids. V was shortened by 2 bases and J by 14 bases, with 13 bases between the two germline ends. CDR3 amino acids: CASSLIYNIEFF. CDR3 sequence (DNA): TGTGCCAGCAGCTTAATATACAATATTGAGTTCTTC.

A remark on this clonotype: At one end the junction does not follow the germline gene, possibly because of a read error. The rearrangement joins TRBV7-9 to TRBJ2-7, with D uncertain. The germline gives CDR1 SEHNR, CDR2 FQNEAQ (reference sequence). The CDR3 length is 8 residues. DNA of the CDR3: TGTGCCAGCAGCTCAGATGACTTC. The encoded protein is CASSSDDF.

The rearrangement uses TRBV12-3 or TRBV12-4 and TRBJ2-5; D gene unclear. The CDR3 is made up of 13 amino acids. The V and J ends lost 6 bases and 7 bases respectively, with 15 bases between them. The CDR3 here is CASSLQSIGTQYF. CDR3 coding DNA: TGTGCCAGCAGCCTACAGAGTATCGGGACCCAGTACTTC.

This clonotype was counted many times. This chain links TRBV5-1 with TRBJ2-4; D is unresolved. V gave up 2 bases and J gave up 6 bases, with 18 bases separating them. This CDR3 contains 16 residues. Germline V gene data show CDR1 as SGHRS and CDR2 as YFSETQ. CDR3 amino acids: CASSLLGINLGNIQYF. CDR3 nucleotide sequence: TGCGCCAGCAGCTTACTGGGCATTAACCTAGGAAACATTCAGTACTTC.